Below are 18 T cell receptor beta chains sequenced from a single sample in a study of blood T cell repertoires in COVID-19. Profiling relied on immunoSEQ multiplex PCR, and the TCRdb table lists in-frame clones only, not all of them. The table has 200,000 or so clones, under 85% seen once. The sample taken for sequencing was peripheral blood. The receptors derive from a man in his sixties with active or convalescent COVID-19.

DNA of the CDR3: TGTGCCAGCAGTTATAGTAGGGGAGGGCAGCCCCAGCATTTT. This encodes CASSYSRGGQPQHF. V and J are TRBV6-5 and TRBJ1-5; maybe TRBD1 (5 bases). CDR1 and CDR2 (germline): MNHEY, SVGAGI. V lost 3 bases and J 7 bases, leaving 13 bases between the germline ends. The CDR3 is 14 residues long.

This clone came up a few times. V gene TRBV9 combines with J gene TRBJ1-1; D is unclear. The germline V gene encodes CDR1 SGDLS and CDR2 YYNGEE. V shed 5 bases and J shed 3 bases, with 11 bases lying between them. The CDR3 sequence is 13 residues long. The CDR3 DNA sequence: TGTGCCAGCAGGACCCTCCAGGACACTGAAGCTTTCTTT. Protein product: CASRTLQDTEAFF. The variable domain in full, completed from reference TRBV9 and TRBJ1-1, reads DSGVTQTPKHLITATGQRVTLRCSPRSGDLSVYWYQQSLDQGLQFLIQYYNGEERAKGNILERFSAQQFPDLHSELNLSSLELGDSALYFCASRTLQDTEAFFGQGTRLTVV.

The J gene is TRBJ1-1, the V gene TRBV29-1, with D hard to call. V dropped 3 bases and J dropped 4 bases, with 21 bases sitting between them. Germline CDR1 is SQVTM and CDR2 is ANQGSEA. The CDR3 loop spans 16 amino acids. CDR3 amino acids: CSVELGLSRGVTEAFF. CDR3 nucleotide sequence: TGCAGCGTTGAGTTAGGCCTCTCGAGAGGCGTCACTGAAGCTTTCTTT.

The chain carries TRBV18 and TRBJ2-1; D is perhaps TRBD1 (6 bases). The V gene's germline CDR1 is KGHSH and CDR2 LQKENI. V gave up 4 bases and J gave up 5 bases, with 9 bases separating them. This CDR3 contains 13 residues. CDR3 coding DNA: TGTGCCAGCTCACAAAACAGGGACAATGAGCAGTTCTTC. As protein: CASSQNRDNEQFF. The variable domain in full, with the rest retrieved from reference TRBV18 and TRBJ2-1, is NAGVMQNPRHLVRRRGQEARLRCSPMKGHSHVYWYRQLPEEGLKFMVYLQKENIIDESGMPKERFSAEFPKEGPSILRIQQVVRGDSAAYFCASSQNRDNEQFFGPGTRLTVL.

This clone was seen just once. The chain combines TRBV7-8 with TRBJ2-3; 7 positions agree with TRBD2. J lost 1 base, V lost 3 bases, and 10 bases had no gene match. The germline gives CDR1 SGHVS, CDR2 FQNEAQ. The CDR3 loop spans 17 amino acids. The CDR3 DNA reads TGTGCCAGCAGCTTGGGCCCGCGGACTAGAGGCACAGATACGCAGTATTTT. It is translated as CASSLGPRTRGTDTQYF.

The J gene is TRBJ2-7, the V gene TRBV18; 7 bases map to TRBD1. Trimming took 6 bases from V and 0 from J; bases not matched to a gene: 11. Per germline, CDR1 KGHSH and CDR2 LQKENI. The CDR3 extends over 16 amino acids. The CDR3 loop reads CASSPEERGLSYEQYF. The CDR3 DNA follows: TGTGCCAGCTCCCCGGAGGAGAGGGGGCTCTCCTACGAGCAGTACTTC.

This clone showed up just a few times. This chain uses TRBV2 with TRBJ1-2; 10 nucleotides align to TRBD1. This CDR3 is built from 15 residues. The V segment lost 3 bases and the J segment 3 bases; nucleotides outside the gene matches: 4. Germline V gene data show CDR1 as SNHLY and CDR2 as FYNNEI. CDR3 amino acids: CASSDPGQGDYGYTF. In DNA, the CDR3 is TGTGCCAGCAGTGACCCCGGACAGGGGGACTATGGCTACACCTTC.

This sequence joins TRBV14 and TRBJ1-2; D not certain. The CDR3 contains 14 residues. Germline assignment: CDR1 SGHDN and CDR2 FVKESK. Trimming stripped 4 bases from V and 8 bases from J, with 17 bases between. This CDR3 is CASSPLGTLEGYTF. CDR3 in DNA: TGTGCCAGCAGCCCCCTTGGTACCCTTGAGGGCTACACCTTC.

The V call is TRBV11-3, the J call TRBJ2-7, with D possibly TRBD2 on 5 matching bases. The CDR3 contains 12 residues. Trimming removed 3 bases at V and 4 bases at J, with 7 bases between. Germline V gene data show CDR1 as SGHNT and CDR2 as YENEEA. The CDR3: CASSFRGYEQYF. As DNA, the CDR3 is TGTGCCAGCAGCTTTCGGGGTTACGAGCAGTACTTC.

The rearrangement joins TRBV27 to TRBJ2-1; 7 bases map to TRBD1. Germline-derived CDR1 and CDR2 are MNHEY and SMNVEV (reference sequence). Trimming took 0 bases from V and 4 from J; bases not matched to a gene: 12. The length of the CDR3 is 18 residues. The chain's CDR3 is CASSLSPGQRLHYNEQFF. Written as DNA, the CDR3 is TGTGCCAGCAGTTTATCTCCGGGACAGAGACTACATTACAATGAGCAGTTCTTC.

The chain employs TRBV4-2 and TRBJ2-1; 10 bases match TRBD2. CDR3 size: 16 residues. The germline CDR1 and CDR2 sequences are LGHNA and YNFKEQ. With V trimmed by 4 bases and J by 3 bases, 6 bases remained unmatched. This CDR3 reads CASSLQLAGIYNEQFF. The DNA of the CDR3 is TGTGCCAGCAGCCTACAACTAGCGGGGATCTACAATGAGCAGTTCTTC.

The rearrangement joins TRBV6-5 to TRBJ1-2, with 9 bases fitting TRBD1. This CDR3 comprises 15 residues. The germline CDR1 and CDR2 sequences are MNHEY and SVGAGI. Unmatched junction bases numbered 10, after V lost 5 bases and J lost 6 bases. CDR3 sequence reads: CASSLFTGTGHGYTF. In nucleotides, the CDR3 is TGTGCCAGCAGTCTTTTTACCGGGACAGGGCATGGCTACACCTTC.

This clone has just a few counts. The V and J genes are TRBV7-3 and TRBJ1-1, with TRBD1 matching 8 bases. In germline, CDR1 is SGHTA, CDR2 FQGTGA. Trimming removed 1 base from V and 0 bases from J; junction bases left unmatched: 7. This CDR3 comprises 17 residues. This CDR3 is CASSLSPGQGMNTEAFF. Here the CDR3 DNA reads TGTGCCAGCAGCTTAAGCCCCGGACAGGGAATGAACACTGAAGCTTTCTTT.

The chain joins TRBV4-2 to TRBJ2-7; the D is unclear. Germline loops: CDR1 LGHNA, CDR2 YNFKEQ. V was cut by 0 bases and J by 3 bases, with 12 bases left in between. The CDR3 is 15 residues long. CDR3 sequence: CASSQEERAHYEQYF. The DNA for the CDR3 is TGTGCCAGCAGCCAAGAAGAGCGAGCCCACTACGAGCAGTACTTC.

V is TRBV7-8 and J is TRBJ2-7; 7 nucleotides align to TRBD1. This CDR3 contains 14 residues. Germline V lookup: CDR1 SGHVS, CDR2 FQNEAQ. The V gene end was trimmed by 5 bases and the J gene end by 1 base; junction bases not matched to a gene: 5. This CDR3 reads CASSIQGESYEQYF. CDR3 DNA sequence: TGTGCCAGCAGCATTCAGGGGGAGTCCTACGAGCAGTACTTC.

The CDR3 nucleotides are TGTGCCAGCCGAACTAGCCCCAGTGGGACCCAGTACTTC. Translated: CASRTSPSGTQYF. The J gene is TRBJ2-5, the V gene TRBV2, with D perhaps matching TRBD2 (6 bases). This CDR3 has 13 amino acids. The germline V gene has CDR1 SNHLY and CDR2 FYNNEI. With 8 bases removed from V and 7 bases from J, the gap between germline ends came to 17 bases.

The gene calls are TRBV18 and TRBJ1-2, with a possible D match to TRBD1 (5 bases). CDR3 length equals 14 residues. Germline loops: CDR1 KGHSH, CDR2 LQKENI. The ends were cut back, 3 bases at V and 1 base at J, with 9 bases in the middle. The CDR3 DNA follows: TGTGCCAGCTCACCCCTCGACAGTAACTATGGCTACACCTTC. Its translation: CASSPLDSNYGYTF.

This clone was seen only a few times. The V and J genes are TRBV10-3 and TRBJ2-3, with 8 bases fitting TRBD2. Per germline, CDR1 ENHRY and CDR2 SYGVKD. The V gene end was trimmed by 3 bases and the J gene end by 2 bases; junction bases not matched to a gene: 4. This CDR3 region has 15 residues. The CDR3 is CAISDPAGATDTQYF. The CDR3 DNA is TGTGCCATCAGTGACCCAGCGGGGGCCACAGATACGCAGTATTTT.